The table lists the clone carrying this T cell receptor (beta chain) with a few counts. Its antigen remains unidentified. This sample was included in a study of early T cells in non-severe SARS-CoV-2 infection. Study-level information: Chains were not paired, and sequencing was done on bulk RNA from unsorted whole blood.

The study, taken as a whole, reports: A preference for anti-spike CD8 responses marked VDJdb matching, which missed private and CD4 specificities.

The V gene's germline CDR1 is SQVTM and CDR2 ANQGSEA. The CDR3 totals 12 residues. Trimming shortened V by 3 bases and J by 7 bases, and 9 bases separated the two germline ends. Using its own MiXCR run on the 5' RACE reads, TCRdb lists one record per CDR3 protein. The sample consists of about 70,000 distinct CDR3 sequences, under 15% of them appearing once. The sample taken for sequencing was whole blood. This clonotype was sampled from an adult who was a healthcare worker with PCR-confirmed SARS-CoV-2 infection or an uninfected control (not recorded which). V usage is TRBV29-1 and J usage is TRBJ1-4; a weak D match, TRBD1 (5 bases). CDR3 sequence reads: CSVDQGGEKLFF. The CDR3 DNA sequence: TGCAGCGTTGACCAGGGAGGTGAAAAACTGTTTTTT.